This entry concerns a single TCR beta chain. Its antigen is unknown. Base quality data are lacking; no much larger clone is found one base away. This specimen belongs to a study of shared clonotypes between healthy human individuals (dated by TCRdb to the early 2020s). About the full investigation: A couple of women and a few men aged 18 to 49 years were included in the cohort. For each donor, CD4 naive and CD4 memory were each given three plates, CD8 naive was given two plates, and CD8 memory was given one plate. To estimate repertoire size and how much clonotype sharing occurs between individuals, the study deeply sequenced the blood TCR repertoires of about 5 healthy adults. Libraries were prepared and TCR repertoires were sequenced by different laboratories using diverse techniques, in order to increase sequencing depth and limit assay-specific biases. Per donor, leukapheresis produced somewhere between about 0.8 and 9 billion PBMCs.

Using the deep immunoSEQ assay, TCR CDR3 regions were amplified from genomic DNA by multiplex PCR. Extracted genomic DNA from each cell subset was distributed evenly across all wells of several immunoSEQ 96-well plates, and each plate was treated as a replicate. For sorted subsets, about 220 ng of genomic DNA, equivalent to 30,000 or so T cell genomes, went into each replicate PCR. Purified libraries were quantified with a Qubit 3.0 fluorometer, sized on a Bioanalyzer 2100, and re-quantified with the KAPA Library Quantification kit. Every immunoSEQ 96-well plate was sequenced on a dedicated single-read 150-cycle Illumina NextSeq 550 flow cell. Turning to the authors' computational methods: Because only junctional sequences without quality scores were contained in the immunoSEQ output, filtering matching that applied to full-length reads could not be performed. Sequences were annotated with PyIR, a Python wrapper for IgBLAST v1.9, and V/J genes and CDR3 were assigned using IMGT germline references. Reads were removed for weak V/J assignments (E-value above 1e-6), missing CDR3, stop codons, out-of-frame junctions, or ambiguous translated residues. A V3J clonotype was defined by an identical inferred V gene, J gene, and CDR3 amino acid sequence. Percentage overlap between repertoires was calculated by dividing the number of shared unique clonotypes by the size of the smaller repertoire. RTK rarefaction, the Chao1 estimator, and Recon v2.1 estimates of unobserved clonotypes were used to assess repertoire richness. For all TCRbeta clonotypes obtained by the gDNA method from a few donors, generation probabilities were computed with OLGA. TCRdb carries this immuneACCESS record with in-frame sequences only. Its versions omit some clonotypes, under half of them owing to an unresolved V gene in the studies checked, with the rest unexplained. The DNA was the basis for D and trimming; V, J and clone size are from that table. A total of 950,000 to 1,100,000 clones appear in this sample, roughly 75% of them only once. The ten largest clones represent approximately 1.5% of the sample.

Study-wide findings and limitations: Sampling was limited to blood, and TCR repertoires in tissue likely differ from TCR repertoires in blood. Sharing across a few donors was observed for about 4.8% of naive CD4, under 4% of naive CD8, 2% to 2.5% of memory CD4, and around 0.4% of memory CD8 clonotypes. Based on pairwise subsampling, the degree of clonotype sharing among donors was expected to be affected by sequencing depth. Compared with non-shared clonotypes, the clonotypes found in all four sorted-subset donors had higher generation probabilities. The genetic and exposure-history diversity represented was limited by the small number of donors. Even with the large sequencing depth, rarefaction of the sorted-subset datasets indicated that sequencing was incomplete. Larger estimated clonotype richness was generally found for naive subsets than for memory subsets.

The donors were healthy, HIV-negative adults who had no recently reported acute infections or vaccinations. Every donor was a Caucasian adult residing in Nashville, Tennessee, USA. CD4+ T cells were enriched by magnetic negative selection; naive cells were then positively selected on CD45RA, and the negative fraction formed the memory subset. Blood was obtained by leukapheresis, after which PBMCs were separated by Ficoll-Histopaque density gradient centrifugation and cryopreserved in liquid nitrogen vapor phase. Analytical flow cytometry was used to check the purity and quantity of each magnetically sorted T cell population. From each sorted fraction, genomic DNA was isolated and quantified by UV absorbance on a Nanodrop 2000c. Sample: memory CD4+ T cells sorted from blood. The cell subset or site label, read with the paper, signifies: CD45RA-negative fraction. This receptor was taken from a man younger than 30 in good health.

The encoded CDR3 is CASSLVRTSGGSYEQYF. The bases are TGTGCCAGCAGCTTAGTTAGGACTAGCGGGGGCTCCTACGAGCAGTACTTC. Here the chain combines TRBV7-2 and TRBJ2-7; 13 central bases correspond to TRBD2. The junction shows trimming of 1 base on V and 0 bases on J, and the gene matches do not reach 3 bases of it. From the germline V gene, CDR1 is SGHTA and CDR2 is FQGNSA. From the cysteine up to the phenylalanine, the CDR3 has a length of 17 residues. This entry keeps only the CDR3 DNA: 51 bases, framed from base 1.